This is a list of T cell receptor beta chains from one sample in a study of T-cell memory formation after mild COVID-19. TCRdb redid the calling of the 5' RACE reads with MiXCR, one entry per CDR3 protein. The data show under 400,000 distinct CDR3 sequences, approximately 29% seen once. The sequencing sample was made of PBMCs or a T cell subset sorted from them (not recorded which). Receptors were obtained from an adult woman who had mild COVID-19 (a few samples of this study predate the infection). Cell type and time point are not known. The CDR3 runs from the conserved cysteine through the conserved F or W. Fields, in order: J gene, clone size, D gene, V gene, CDR3 DNA, CDR3 protein. D genes are given only for firm matches. Expanded clones are given a class, and other clones once, few, many or no size at all.

j_call: TRBJ2-3; clone_size: once; d_call: -; v_call: TRBV20-1; cdr3_nt: TGCAGTGCTAGAGACAACAGGGACCGCACAGATACGCAGTATTTT; cdr3_aa: CSARDNRDRTDTQYF
j_call: TRBJ2-3; clone_size: -; d_call: TRBD2; v_call: TRBV20-1; cdr3_nt: TGCAGTGCCCGTGATCGACGACTAGCGGGGGGGCCGAGTACGCAGTATTTT; cdr3_aa: CSARDRRLAGGPSTQYF
j_call: TRBJ2-2; clone_size: few; d_call: -; v_call: TRBV5-4; cdr3_nt: TGTGCCGGGCGGGACGTGAACACCGGGGAGCTGTTTTTT; cdr3_aa: CAGRDVNTGELFF
j_call: TRBJ2-1; clone_size: few; d_call: TRBD2; v_call: TRBV10-3; cdr3_nt: TGTGCCATCAGTGAATTAGGGACTAGCGGGAGAGGTGAGCAGTTCTTC; cdr3_aa: CAISELGTSGRGEQFF
j_call: TRBJ2-3; clone_size: -; d_call: -; v_call: TRBV10-3; cdr3_nt: TGTGCCATCATGGGAAGCACAGATACGCAGTATTTT; cdr3_aa: CAIMGSTDTQYF
j_call: TRBJ1-2; clone_size: -; d_call: -; v_call: TRBV6-5; cdr3_nt: TGTGCCAGCAGTTACGCGGCAGGGTGGGCATCTAACTATGGCTACACCTTC; cdr3_aa: CASSYAAGWASNYGYTF
j_call: TRBJ1-2; clone_size: -; d_call: TRBD1; v_call: TRBV29-1; cdr3_nt: TGCAGCGTTGAGAGGGACAGGACTGGCTACACCTTC; cdr3_aa: CSVERDRTGYTF
j_call: TRBJ2-2; clone_size: -; d_call: -; v_call: TRBV12-3/TRBV12-4; cdr3_nt: TGTGCCGGTCGCAGAGACACCGGGGAGCTGTTTTTT; cdr3_aa: CAGRRDTGELFF
j_call: TRBJ2-3; clone_size: few; d_call: TRBD2; v_call: TRBV2; cdr3_nt: TGTGCCAGCAGACCCCTAGCGGGGGGCCGTACGCAGTATTTT; cdr3_aa: CASRPLAGGRTQYF
j_call: TRBJ1-1; clone_size: -; d_call: -; v_call: TRBV5-1; cdr3_nt: TGCGCCAGCAGCTACCGGGCTATTGTCCTGAACACTGAAGCTTTCTTT; cdr3_aa: CASSYRAIVLNTEAFF
j_call: TRBJ2-1; clone_size: -; d_call: TRBD2; v_call: TRBV28; cdr3_nt: TGTGCCAGCTCAGATCGCGGGGGGTATGAGCAGTTCTTC; cdr3_aa: CASSDRGGYEQFF
j_call: TRBJ2-2; clone_size: -; d_call: -; v_call: TRBV7-2; cdr3_nt: TGTGCCAGCAGTCAGGGGAGCGCCGGGGAGCTGTTTTTT; cdr3_aa: CASSQGSAGELFF
j_call: TRBJ2-7; clone_size: many; d_call: TRBD2; v_call: TRBV12-3/TRBV12-4; cdr3_nt: TGTGCCAGCAGTAGGGGGACTAGCTTCCCCTACGAGCAGTACTTC; cdr3_aa: CASSRGTSFPYEQYF
j_call: TRBJ2-2; clone_size: -; d_call: -; v_call: TRBV5-5; cdr3_nt: TGTGCCAGCAGCGTGGCTAGTAACACCGGGGAGCTGTTTTTT; cdr3_aa: CASSVASNTGELFF
j_call: TRBJ2-7; clone_size: -; d_call: TRBD2; v_call: TRBV20-1; cdr3_nt: TGCAGTGCTAGAGGGGGCCTGACTAGCAACTCCTACGAGCAGTACTTC; cdr3_aa: CSARGGLTSNSYEQYF
j_call: TRBJ2-2; clone_size: -; d_call: -; v_call: TRBV4-3; cdr3_nt: TGCGCCAGCAGCCAAGGACTAGACGGGGAGCTGTTTTTT; cdr3_aa: CASSQGLDGELFF
j_call: TRBJ1-5; clone_size: -; d_call: -; v_call: TRBV7-9; cdr3_nt: TGTGCCAGCAGCTTATCTACTAGCAATCAGCCCCAGCATTTT; cdr3_aa: CASSLSTSNQPQHF
j_call: TRBJ1-1; clone_size: few; d_call: -; v_call: TRBV12-3/TRBV12-4; cdr3_nt: TGTGCCAGCAGTTTGATTGAGCTGAACACTGAAGCTTTCTTT; cdr3_aa: CASSLIELNTEAFF
j_call: TRBJ2-7; clone_size: -; d_call: TRBD2; v_call: TRBV7-2; cdr3_nt: TGTGCCAGCAGCTTTACCGGACTAGCGGGAGCCTCCGCCGAGCAGTACTTC; cdr3_aa: CASSFTGLAGASAEQYF
j_call: TRBJ2-5; clone_size: many; d_call: -; v_call: TRBV5-6; cdr3_nt: TGTGCCAGCAGCTTGGTTGGGACCCAGTACTTC; cdr3_aa: CASSLVGTQYF
j_call: TRBJ2-7; clone_size: few; d_call: TRBD1; v_call: TRBV4-1; cdr3_nt: TGCGCCAGCAGCCAAGCGACAGGGCGAGGTGGATCCTACGAGCAGTACTTC; cdr3_aa: CASSQATGRGGSYEQYF
j_call: TRBJ1-2; clone_size: many; d_call: -; v_call: TRBV20-1; cdr3_nt: TGCAGTGCTACCCTCCCAGGGGAACGGGGCTACACCTTC; cdr3_aa: CSATLPGERGYTF
j_call: TRBJ2-1; clone_size: -; d_call: -; v_call: TRBV14; cdr3_nt: TGTGCCAGCAGCCCCAGGGGATGGGATGAGCAGTTCTTC; cdr3_aa: CASSPRGWDEQFF
j_call: TRBJ2-5; clone_size: few; d_call: TRBD2; v_call: TRBV20-1; cdr3_nt: TGCAGTGCAGGGCGGGGGGGGTATCAAGAGACCCAGTACTTC; cdr3_aa: CSAGRGGYQETQYF
j_call: TRBJ1-1; clone_size: -; d_call: -; v_call: TRBV12-3/TRBV12-4; cdr3_nt: TGTGCCAGCACCACCTCCCCGGGCAGGGGATCGAACACTGAAGCTTTCTTT; cdr3_aa: CASTTSPGRGSNTEAFF
j_call: TRBJ2-7; clone_size: -; d_call: -; v_call: TRBV7-9; cdr3_nt: TGTGCCAGCAGCCCTAGAGGGGTAAATTCCTACGAGCAGTACTTC; cdr3_aa: CASSPRGVNSYEQYF
j_call: TRBJ2-7; clone_size: -; d_call: TRBD2; v_call: TRBV5-1; cdr3_nt: TGCGCCAGCAGCACCGGCACTGGGCGGGAGAGGTCGGAGCAGTACTTC; cdr3_aa: CASSTGTGRERSEQYF
j_call: TRBJ2-2; clone_size: -; d_call: -; v_call: TRBV24-1; cdr3_nt: TGTGCCACCAGTGATCGACGATCGGCCGGGGAGCTGTTTTTT; cdr3_aa: CATSDRRSAGELFF
j_call: TRBJ2-1; clone_size: few; d_call: -; v_call: TRBV7-6; cdr3_nt: TGTGCCAGCAGCCCGGACCCCACTAGTCTGTCCAATGAGCAGTTCTTC; cdr3_aa: CASSPDPTSLSNEQFF
j_call: TRBJ1-2; clone_size: few; d_call: -; v_call: TRBV5-1; cdr3_nt: TGCGCCAGCAGCTTCTTCGGAGGGGACTATGGCTACACCTTC; cdr3_aa: CASSFFGGDYGYTF
j_call: TRBJ2-7; clone_size: -; d_call: -; v_call: TRBV7-9; cdr3_nt: TGTGCCAGCAGCTTAGGCGCGCAGGGAACCGAGCAGTACTTC; cdr3_aa: CASSLGAQGTEQYF
j_call: TRBJ2-5; clone_size: few; d_call: TRBD2; v_call: TRBV9; cdr3_nt: TGTGCCAGCAGCGTAGCGGGTGGCGGGAGCATAGAGACCCAGTACTTC; cdr3_aa: CASSVAGGGSIETQYF
j_call: TRBJ2-1; clone_size: few; d_call: TRBD2; v_call: TRBV6-1; cdr3_nt: TGTGCCAGCGGACTAGGTGGTTTTGGCTACAATGAGCAGTTCTTC; cdr3_aa: CASGLGGFGYNEQFF
j_call: TRBJ2-3; clone_size: -; d_call: -; v_call: TRBV4-3; cdr3_nt: TGCGCCAGCAGCCATGGCGTTAGCACAGATACGCAGTATTTT; cdr3_aa: CASSHGVSTDTQYF
j_call: TRBJ2-3; clone_size: many; d_call: TRBD2; v_call: TRBV5-4; cdr3_nt: TGTGCCAGCAGCTTAAGCGGGGGGGGCACAGATACGCAGTATTTT; cdr3_aa: CASSLSGGGTDTQYF
j_call: TRBJ1-2; clone_size: -; d_call: TRBD1; v_call: TRBV12-3/TRBV12-4; cdr3_nt: TGTGCCAGCAGCCAGACTGGACAGGGCGGCTACACCTTC; cdr3_aa: CASSQTGQGGYTF
j_call: TRBJ2-3; clone_size: -; d_call: -; v_call: TRBV9; cdr3_nt: TGTGCCAGCAGCGTAGCATCGGACTGGGGGGGCACAGATACGCAGTATTTT; cdr3_aa: CASSVASDWGGTDTQYF
j_call: TRBJ2-2; clone_size: few; d_call: -; v_call: TRBV5-1; cdr3_nt: TGCGCCAGCACTTCAGGACCGCTTGACACCGGGGAGCTGTTTTTT; cdr3_aa: CASTSGPLDTGELFF
j_call: TRBJ1-4; clone_size: -; d_call: -; v_call: TRBV7-6; cdr3_nt: TGTGCCAGCAGCTTATCAGACAGTCCTAATGAAAAACTGTTTTTT; cdr3_aa: CASSLSDSPNEKLFF
j_call: TRBJ2-7; clone_size: -; d_call: -; v_call: TRBV6-5; cdr3_nt: TGTGCCAGCAGCATGACCGGCTCTACCTACGAGCAGTACTTC; cdr3_aa: CASSMTGSTYEQYF
j_call: TRBJ2-4; clone_size: -; d_call: TRBD2; v_call: TRBV30; cdr3_nt: TGTGCCTGGACAGGGTCCTCGCGGGGGAACATTCAGTACTTC; cdr3_aa: CAWTGSSRGNIQYF
j_call: TRBJ1-1; clone_size: few; d_call: TRBD1; v_call: TRBV6-1; cdr3_nt: TGTGCCAGCAGTGAAAGGGGGCTACCTGGGGCTTTCTTT; cdr3_aa: CASSERGLPGAFF
j_call: TRBJ1-1; clone_size: -; d_call: -; v_call: TRBV27; cdr3_nt: TGTGCCAGCAGTTATTCGGCAGATCTGAACACTGAAGCTTTCTTT; cdr3_aa: CASSYSADLNTEAFF
j_call: TRBJ1-1; clone_size: few; d_call: TRBD1; v_call: TRBV7-2; cdr3_nt: TGTGCCAGCAGCTTCCGGGACAGGGCGAACACTGAAGCTTTCTTT; cdr3_aa: CASSFRDRANTEAFF
j_call: TRBJ1-5; clone_size: once; d_call: -; v_call: TRBV3-1; cdr3_nt: TGTGCCAGCAGCCACTCCCGGGGGTCGGATCAGCCCCAGCATTTT; cdr3_aa: CASSHSRGSDQPQHF
j_call: TRBJ1-6; clone_size: once; d_call: -; v_call: TRBV20-1; cdr3_nt: TGCAGTGCTCCCTCAAGTTATTATTCACCCCTCCACTTT; cdr3_aa: CSAPSSYYSPLHF
j_call: TRBJ2-3; clone_size: few; d_call: TRBD2; v_call: TRBV19; cdr3_nt: TGTGCCAGCGCAGGGGCGGGGGGGCATCAAGATACGCAGTATTTT; cdr3_aa: CASAGAGGHQDTQYF